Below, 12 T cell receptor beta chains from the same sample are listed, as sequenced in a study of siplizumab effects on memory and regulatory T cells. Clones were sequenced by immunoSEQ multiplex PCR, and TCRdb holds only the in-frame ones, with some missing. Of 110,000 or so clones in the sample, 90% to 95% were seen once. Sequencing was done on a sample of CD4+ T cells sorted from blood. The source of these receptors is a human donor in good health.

The CDR3 DNA sequence: TGTGCCAGCAGCGTAGGACAGGGTAGGAGCTACGAGCAGTACTTC. It specifies CASSVGQGRSYEQYF. The chain employs TRBV9 and TRBJ2-7; 7 nucleotides match TRBD1. Germline CDR1 SGDLS, CDR2 YYNGEE. The CDR3 is 15 residues long. Trimming cost V 0 bases and J 3 bases; bases outside gene matches: 6.

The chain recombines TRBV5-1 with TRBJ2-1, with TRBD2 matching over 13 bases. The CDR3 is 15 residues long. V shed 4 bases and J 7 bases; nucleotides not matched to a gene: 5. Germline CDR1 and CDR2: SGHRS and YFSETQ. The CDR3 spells CASSKTSGRSNEQFF. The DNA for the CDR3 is TGCGCCAGCAGCAAGACTAGCGGGAGGTCAAATGAGCAGTTCTTC.

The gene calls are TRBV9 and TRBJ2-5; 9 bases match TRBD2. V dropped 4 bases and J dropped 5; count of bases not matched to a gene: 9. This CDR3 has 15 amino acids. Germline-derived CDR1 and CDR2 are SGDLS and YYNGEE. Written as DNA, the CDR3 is TGTGCCAGCAGCCCTGGACTAGCGCGGATTGAGACCCAGTACTTC. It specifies CASSPGLARIETQYF.

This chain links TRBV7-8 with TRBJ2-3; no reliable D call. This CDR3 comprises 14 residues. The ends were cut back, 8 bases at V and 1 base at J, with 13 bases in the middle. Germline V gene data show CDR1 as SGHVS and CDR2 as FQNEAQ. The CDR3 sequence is CASGGVLRTDTQYF. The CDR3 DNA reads TGTGCCAGCGGCGGAGTCTTGCGCACAGATACGCAGTATTTT.

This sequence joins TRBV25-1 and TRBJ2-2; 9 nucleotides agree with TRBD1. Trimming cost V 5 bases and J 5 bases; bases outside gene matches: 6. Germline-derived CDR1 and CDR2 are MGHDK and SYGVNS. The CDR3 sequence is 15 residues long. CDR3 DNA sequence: TGTGCCAGCAGTCTTACAGGGGGCAGGACCGGGGAGCTGTTTTTT. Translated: CASSLTGGRTGELFF.

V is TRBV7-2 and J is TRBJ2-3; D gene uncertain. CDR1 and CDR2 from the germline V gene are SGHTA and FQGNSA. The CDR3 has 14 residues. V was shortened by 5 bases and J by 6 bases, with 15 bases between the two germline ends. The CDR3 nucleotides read TGTGCCAGCAGCACCAGAATGGGCGTGGATACGCAGTATTTT. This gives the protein CASSTRMGVDTQYF.

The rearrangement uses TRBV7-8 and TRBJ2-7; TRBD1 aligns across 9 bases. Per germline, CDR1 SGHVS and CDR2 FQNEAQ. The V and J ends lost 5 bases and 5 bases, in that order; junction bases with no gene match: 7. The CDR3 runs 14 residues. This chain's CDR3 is CASSTYRGRNEQYF. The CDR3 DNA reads TGTGCCAGCAGCACATACAGGGGGCGGAACGAGCAGTACTTC.

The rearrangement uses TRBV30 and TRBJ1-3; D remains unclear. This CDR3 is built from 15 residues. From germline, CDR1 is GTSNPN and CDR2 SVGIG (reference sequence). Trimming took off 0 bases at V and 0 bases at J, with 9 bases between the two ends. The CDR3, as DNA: TGTGCCTGGAGTGTATTCGGATCCTCTGGAAACACCATATATTTT. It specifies CAWSVFGSSGNTIYF.

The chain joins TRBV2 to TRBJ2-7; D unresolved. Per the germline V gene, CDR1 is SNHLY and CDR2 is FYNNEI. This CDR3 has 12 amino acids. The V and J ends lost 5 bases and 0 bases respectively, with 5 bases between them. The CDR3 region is CASSQNSYEQYF. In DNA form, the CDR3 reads TGTGCCAGCAGTCAGAACTCCTACGAGCAGTACTTC.

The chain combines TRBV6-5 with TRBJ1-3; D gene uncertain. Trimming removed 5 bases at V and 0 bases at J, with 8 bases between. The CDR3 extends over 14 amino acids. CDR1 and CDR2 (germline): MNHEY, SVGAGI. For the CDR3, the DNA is TGTGCCAGCAGTCTCGGCTACTCTGGAAACACCATATATTTT. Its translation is CASSLGYSGNTIYF.

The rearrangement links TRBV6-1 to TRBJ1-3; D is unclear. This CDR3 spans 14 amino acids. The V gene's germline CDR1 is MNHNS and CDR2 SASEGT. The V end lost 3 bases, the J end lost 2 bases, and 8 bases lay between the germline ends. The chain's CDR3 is CASSDLDTGNTIYF. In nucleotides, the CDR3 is TGTGCCAGCAGTGACCTCGACACTGGAAACACCATATATTTT.

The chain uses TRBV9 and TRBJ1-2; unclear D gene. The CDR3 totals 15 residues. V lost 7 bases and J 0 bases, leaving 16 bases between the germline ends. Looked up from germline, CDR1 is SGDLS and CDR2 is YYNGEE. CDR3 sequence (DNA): TGTGCCAGCGCTACCGCAGCTCAGGCTAACTATGGCTACACCTTC. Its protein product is CASATAAQANYGYTF.